Below are 3 T cell receptor beta chains sequenced from a single sample in a study of blood T cell repertoires in COVID-19. Measured with immunoSEQ multiplex PCR; TCRdb has only the in-frame clones, and not every one. The profile shows 250,000 to 300,000 clones, 70% to 90% of them singletons. The source material was peripheral blood. These receptors originate from a woman aged 70-85 years with acute or convalescent COVID-19.

The CDR3 DNA reads TGTGCCAGCAGTTTACAGGCGGGGTCTGGGTATGGCTACACCTTC. Protein: CASSLQAGSGYGYTF. The chain carries TRBV14 and TRBJ1-2; TRBD1 is a possible D gene (5 bases). In germline, CDR1 is SGHDN, CDR2 FVKESK. The CDR3 runs 15 residues. Between the trimmed V and J ends, which lost 6 bases and 5 bases, there was a span of 19 bases.

The chain has TRBV9 and TRBJ2-3; weak D call: TRBD1 (6 bases). CDR1 is SGDLS, CDR2 YYNGEE, per germline. The CDR3 is made up of 16 amino acids. V was shortened by 0 bases and J by 3 bases, with 14 bases between the two germline ends. CDR3 loop: CASSVGQADKTDTQYF. The DNA of the CDR3 is TGTGCCAGCAGCGTAGGACAGGCGGATAAGACAGATACGCAGTATTTT.

This sequence joins TRBV6-5 and TRBJ1-4; 8 bases agree with TRBD1. The CDR3 has 15 amino acids. Germline CDR1 reads MNHEY; CDR2 reads SVGAGI. The junction had 10 bases not matched to a gene; V was cut back by 11 bases and J by 2 bases. In DNA, the CDR3 is TGTGCCTCACAACAGGGGGATAGGACTAATGAAAAACTGTTTTTT. Translation gives CASQQGDRTNEKLFF.